What follows are 10 T cell receptor beta chains derived from one specimen sequenced in a study of blood T cells in healthy people across ages. The second PCR ran 7 to 11 cycles with a sample-barcoded 5' primer and J-beta primers. TCRdb passed the 5' RACE reads through MiXCR, listing each CDR3 protein once. The table records 1.5 million to 2 million distinct CDR3 sequences, around half of them present only once. The material sequenced was blood. The receptors stem from a woman in her thirties or forties in good health.

V usage is TRBV19 and J usage is TRBJ1-2; 9 nucleotides match TRBD1. The CDR3 sequence is 14 residues long. Germline-derived CDR1 and CDR2 are LNHDA and SQIVND (reference sequence). V lost 3 bases and J lost 6; bases outside the gene matches: 5. The CDR3 DNA follows: TGTGCCAGTAGTATGGGACAGGGTTGGGATGGCTACACCTTC. The encoded protein is CASSMGQGWDGYTF. The full variable domain, its missing parts supplied by reference TRBV19 and TRBJ1-2, is DGGITQSPKYLFRKEGQNVTLSCEQNLNHDAMYWYRQDPGQGLRLIYYSQIVNDFQKGDIAEGYSVSREKKESFPLTVTSAQKNPTAFYLCASSMGQGWDGYTFGSGTRLTVV.

This clonotype was counted a few times. The V and J genes are TRBV4-3 and TRBJ1-4, with D uncertain. The length of the CDR3 is 15 residues. Trimming cost V 3 bases and J 5 bases, with 13 bases left between them. Germline V gene sequence: CDR1 LGHNA, CDR2 YSLEER. CDR3 loop: CASSQSAGLNEKLFF. CDR3 nucleotides: TGCGCCAGCAGCCAGTCCGCGGGGTTGAATGAAAAACTGTTTTTT.

The genes are TRBV12-3 or TRBV12-4 and TRBJ2-1, with 11 bases aligning to TRBD2. CDR3 length equals 16 residues. Unmatched junction bases numbered 6, after V lost 4 bases and J lost 4 bases. The CDR3 DNA follows: TGTGCCAGCAGTTATATAGCGGGGGGGCAGTACAATGAGCAGTTCTTC. Protein product: CASSYIAGGQYNEQFF.

This chain links TRBV12-3 or TRBV12-4 with TRBJ1-2; possible D gene TRBD1, 5 bases. This CDR3 spans 13 amino acids. V was cut by 2 bases and J by 3 bases, with 7 bases left in between. In nucleotides, the CDR3 is TGTGCCAGCAGTTTATGGGGCTACTATGGCTACACCTTC. Amino acid sequence: CASSLWGYYGYTF.

With respect to this clonotype: At one of its ends the junction is not consistent with the germline gene, which may arise from a read error. J is TRBJ2-7 and V is TRBV5-1; 9 nucleotides line up with TRBD1. CDR1 and CDR2 from the germline V gene are SGHRS and YFSETQ. The CDR3 totals 16 residues. CDR3 residues: CASSLAGTGLSYDQYF. In DNA, the CDR3 is TGCGCCAGCAGCTTGGCCGGGACAGGGCTCTCCTACGATCAGTACTTC.

DNA of the CDR3: TGCGCCAGCAGCTTGGAGACAGGGTATGAGCAGTTCTTC. Its protein product is CASSLETGYEQFF. V and J are TRBV5-1 and TRBJ2-1, with 7 bases fitting TRBD1. J gave up 8 bases and V 0 bases, and 2 bases lay outside the gene matches. CDR3 length: 13 residues. Germline loops: CDR1 SGHRS, CDR2 YFSETQ.

This clonotype was counted at least ten times. The chain uses TRBV4-3 and TRBJ2-5, with D uncertain. The CDR3 runs to 13 residues. CDR1 LGHNA and CDR2 YSLEER come from the germline V gene. Trimming shortened V by 2 bases and J by 2 bases, and 6 bases separated the two germline ends. The CDR3 is CASSQREQETQYF. The CDR3 DNA sequence: TGCGCCAGCAGCCAAAGAGAGCAAGAGACCCAGTACTTC.

This clonotype was counted only a few times. The chain uses TRBV24-1 and TRBJ2-1; 9 bases fit TRBD1. The germline V gene encodes CDR1 KGHDR and CDR2 SFDVKD. V shed 3 bases, J shed 4 bases, and the junction held 6 bases outside the gene matches. The CDR3 loop spans 16 amino acids. The CDR3 nucleotides read TGTGCCACCAGTGATCCCGGGACAGGGTTATACAATGAGCAGTTCTTC. Amino acid sequence: CATSDPGTGLYNEQFF.

This clonotype appeared many times. The chain uses TRBV5-1 and TRBJ2-5; D gene unclear. Germline CDR1 reads SGHRS; CDR2 reads YFSETQ. The V and J ends lost 0 bases and 4 bases respectively, with 7 bases between them. The CDR3 runs to 13 residues. CDR3 sequence: CASSLGHGETQYF. CDR3 DNA: TGCGCCAGCAGCTTGGGACATGGAGAGACCCAGTACTTC.

This sequence joins TRBV15 and TRBJ1-1, with TRBD1 matching over 10 bases. V lost 5 bases and J lost 1; bases outside the gene matches: 4. This CDR3 region has 15 residues. Per germline, CDR1 LNHNV and CDR2 YYDKDF (reference sequence). CDR3 region: CATSWTGGPNTEAFF. CDR3 DNA sequence: TGTGCCACCAGCTGGACAGGGGGACCGAACACTGAAGCTTTCTTT.